This TCR beta chain was documented in a study of shared clonotypes between healthy human individuals. Study-wide background: Every donor yielded three CD4 naive, three CD4 memory, two CD8 naive and one CD8 memory plate. Study findings and constraints: Sequencing depth was expected to influence donor clonotype sharing.

This clone appeared once. What it binds is not known. TCRdb's copy holds only in-frame clones and misses some; the assay was immunoSEQ multiplex PCR. The table lists roughly 2.2 million clones, roughly 93% of them singletons, with about 0.37% in the top ten. This sequence was found in a man between 18 and 35 years old in good health. Some clones in this sample may be carry-over from other donors' samples. Sample: naive CD4+ T cells from PBMCs. Subset denoted: CD45RA+ positively selected.

The CDR3 DNA sequence: TGTGCCAGCAGCCCCCAGGGGGGCGGGAGGTGGTACGAGCAGTACTTC. Protein: CASSPQGGGRWYEQYF. The chain carries TRBV11-2 and TRBJ2-7; D possibly corresponds to TRBD2 (8 bases). Germline values: CDR1 SGHAT, CDR2 FQNNGV. The germline V and J ends were trimmed by 5 bases and 4 bases, with 21 bases remaining between them. This CDR3 has 16 residues.